The 20 T cell receptor beta chains reported below all come from one sample, sequenced in a study of technical replicates of blood from a few donors. Assay: immunoSEQ multiplex PCR; the TCRdb copy retains only in-frame clones and omits some. The sample includes tens of thousands of clones, 95% to 98% seen only once; the top ten take about 0.15%. The specimen sequenced was T cells isolated from PBMCs. The source is a human donor in good health.

This chain connects TRBV29-1 to TRBJ2-1; D might be TRBD1 (6 bases). The CDR3 consists of 13 residues. Germline V gene data show CDR1 as SQVTM and CDR2 as ANQGSEA. Trimming stripped 4 bases from V and 2 bases from J, with 9 bases between. This CDR3 reads CSVATGTYNEQFF. In DNA form, the CDR3 reads TGCAGCGTTGCGACAGGAACCTACAATGAGCAGTTCTTC.

This chain joins TRBV11-2 and TRBJ2-4; 9 bases line up with TRBD1. CDR1 is SGHAT, CDR2 FQNNGV, per germline. This CDR3 spans 15 amino acids. J was trimmed by 3 bases and V by 1 base; bases with no gene match: 1. This CDR3 is CASSLGGQGKNIQYF. The CDR3 nucleotides are TGTGCCAGCAGCTTAGGGGGACAGGGCAAAAACATTCAGTACTTC.

A remark on this clone: The junction shows a germline mismatch at one end, possibly a read error. This chain connects TRBV28 to TRBJ2-1, with 10 bases lining up with TRBD2. The V gene's germline CDR1 is MDHEN and CDR2 SYDVKM. The length of the CDR3 is 16 residues. The CDR3 here is CANSLLASGSYNEQFF. As DNA, the CDR3 is TGTGCCAACAGTTTACTGGCTAGCGGGAGCTACAATGAGCAGTTCTTC.

This clone has only one observation. This chain uses TRBV7-2 with TRBJ1-5; D is unresolved. There are 13 residues in the CDR3. V was clipped by 0 bases and J by 5 bases, with 5 bases between them. Germline-derived CDR1 and CDR2 are SGHTA and FQGNSA. The CDR3 bases are TGTGCCAGCAGCTTAGCGAAGCATCAGCCCCAGCATTTT. It is translated as CASSLAKHQPQHF.

J is TRBJ2-1 and V is TRBV2; 12 nucleotides line up with TRBD2. This CDR3 spans 16 amino acids. J lost 10 bases, V lost 3 bases, and 10 bases had no gene match. From germline, CDR1 is SNHLY and CDR2 FYNNEI. The CDR3 region has the DNA TGTGCCAGCAGTGAGAACCTAGCGGGGGGGTCTCTCGAGCAGTTCTTC. This sequence encodes CASSENLAGGSLEQFF.

The chain joins TRBV11-2 to TRBJ2-7; weak D call: TRBD1 (5 bases). Per the germline V gene, CDR1 is SGHAT and CDR2 is FQNNGV. V was cut by 3 bases and J by 8 bases, with 8 bases left in between. The CDR3 runs to 11 residues. The CDR3 DNA reads as TGTGCCAGCAGCTTCATGGGGCAGCAGTACTTC. This codes for CASSFMGQQYF. The whole variable domain, remainder taken from reference TRBV11-2 and TRBJ2-7, is EAGVAQSPRYKIIEKRQSVAFWCNPISGHATLYWYQQILGQGPKLLIQFQNNGVVDDSQLPKDRFSAERLKGVDSTLKIQPAKLEDSAVYLCASSFMGQQYFGPGTRLTVT.

The chain recombines TRBV27 with TRBJ2-5, with 12 bases that match TRBD2. J lost 5 bases, V lost 0 bases, and 7 bases had no gene match. The CDR3 spans 17 residues. Germline assignment: CDR1 MNHEY and CDR2 SMNVEV (reference sequence). The CDR3 region is CASSLSWGTSGFETQYF. Written as DNA, the CDR3 is TGTGCCAGCAGTTTATCTTGGGGGACTAGCGGGTTCGAGACCCAGTACTTC.

CDR3 sequence: CASSLVPGGTEAFF. The CDR3 bases are TGTGCCAGCAGCTTAGTTCCAGGGGGCACTGAAGCTTTCTTT. The chain has TRBV11-3 and TRBJ1-1; 7 positions match TRBD1. The CDR3 totals 14 residues. Unmatched junction bases numbered 3, after V lost 1 base and J lost 4 bases. Germline V lookup: CDR1 SGHNT, CDR2 YENEEA.

The chain joins TRBV28 to TRBJ2-7; D is ambiguous. The germline V gene encodes CDR1 MDHEN and CDR2 SYDVKM. V was shortened by 6 bases and J by 6 bases, with 15 bases between the two germline ends. This CDR3 has 13 amino acids. DNA for the CDR3: TGTGCCAGCAGGAGTAGAATGCGTGGCGAGCAGTACTTC. Translated, it gives CASRSRMRGEQYF.

V gene TRBV7-2 combines with J gene TRBJ2-1; 11 bases line up with TRBD2. With 0 bases clipped from V and 6 bases from J, the junction kept 7 bases outside the gene matches. Germline V lookup: CDR1 SGHTA, CDR2 FQGNSA. This CDR3 has 17 residues. CDR3 sequence reads: CASSLALTSGTGNEQFF. As DNA, the CDR3 is TGTGCCAGCAGCTTAGCCTTGACTAGCGGGACCGGCAATGAGCAGTTCTTC.

The chain carries TRBV5-6 and TRBJ2-1, with 10 bases lining up with TRBD2. Unmatched junction bases numbered 7, after V lost 4 bases and J lost 3 bases. The CDR3 runs 16 residues. Germline CDR1 and CDR2: SGHDT and YYEEEE. As DNA, the CDR3 is TGTGCCAGCAGCGGACTAGCGGATGACAACTACAATGAGCAGTTCTTC. Translated, it gives CASSGLADDNYNEQFF.

The chain carries TRBV10-1 and TRBJ2-3; D might be TRBD2 (5 bases). Germline values: CDR1 WNHNN, CDR2 SYGVQD (reference sequence). The CDR3 covers 16 residues. The V end was cut by 0 bases, the J end by 2 bases, with 12 bases between. The CDR3 reads CASSESLSGFTDTQYF. The CDR3 DNA reads as TGCGCCAGCAGTGAGTCGCTAAGCGGTTTCACAGATACGCAGTATTTT.

The V call is TRBV6-4, the J call TRBJ2-5; TRBD2 aligns across 7 bases. Germline CDR1 and CDR2: MRHNA and SNTAGT. CDR3 size: 14 residues. V shed 4 bases and J 5 bases; nucleotides not matched to a gene: 7. CDR3 DNA: TGTGCCAGCAGTGGCAAGCGGGAAGCTGAGACCCAGTACTTC. It translates to CASSGKREAETQYF.

The chain has TRBV6-5 and TRBJ2-7; D ambiguous. V was clipped by 2 bases and J by 3 bases, with 17 bases between them. The CDR3 runs 16 residues. Per the germline V gene, CDR1 is MNHEY and CDR2 is SVGAGI. CDR3 residues: CASSYQTLTPLYEQYF. The CDR3 nucleotides read TGTGCCAGCAGTTACCAAACTCTCACCCCTCTCTACGAGCAGTACTTC.

The J gene is TRBJ2-5, the V gene TRBV19, with D possibly being TRBD1 (6 bases). This CDR3 is 12 amino acids long. Germline assignment: CDR1 LNHDA and CDR2 SQIVND (reference sequence). The germline V and J ends were trimmed by 6 bases and 2 bases, with 7 bases remaining between them. CDR3 bases: TGTGCCAGTAGGAGGGGGCAAGAGACCCAGTACTTC. It specifies CASRRGQETQYF.

This clone is a singleton in its sample. The chain combines TRBV21-1 with TRBJ2-5; the D call TRBD2 from the table was never checked on the DNA. TRBV21-1 is described as a pseudogene. The CDR3 is 18 amino acids. CDR3 region: CASSTKKSGRAHQETQYF. The CDR3 region has the DNA TGTGCCAGCAGCACGAAAAAAAGCGGGAGGGCCCACCAAGAGACCCAGTACTTC.

This chain joins TRBV10-1 and TRBJ2-1, with 8 bases that match TRBD2. J lost 4 bases, V lost 2 bases, and 4 bases had no gene match. CDR3 size: 15 residues. CDR1 and CDR2 (germline): WNHNN, SYGVQD (reference sequence). The CDR3 sequence: CASSEGAGGYNEQFF. CDR3 sequence (DNA): TGCGCCAGCAGTGAGGGTGCGGGGGGTTACAATGAGCAGTTCTTC.

The rearrangement links TRBV5-5 to TRBJ1-1; D is undetermined. The germline V gene encodes CDR1 SGHKS and CDR2 YYEKEE (reference sequence). The V end lost 0 bases, the J end lost 1 base, and 19 bases lay between the germline ends. This CDR3 has 18 residues. This chain's CDR3 is CASSLGTPGRRQNTEAFF. The CDR3 DNA is TGTGCCAGCAGCTTGGGAACCCCGGGGAGGCGACAGAACACTGAAGCTTTCTTT.

The chain's CDR3 is CASSPPRQPRHTEAFF. For the CDR3, the DNA is TGTGCCAGCTCACCACCGAGGCAGCCACGGCACACTGAAGCTTTCTTT. The J gene is TRBJ1-1, the V gene TRBV18; D ambiguous. The CDR3 is made up of 16 amino acids. Germline-derived CDR1 and CDR2 are KGHSH and LQKENI. Trimming took 0 bases from V and 3 from J, leaving 14 bases between them. Supplemented by reference TRBV18 and TRBJ1-1, the full variable domain reads NAGVMQNPRHLVRRRGQEARLRCSPMKGHSHVYWYRQLPEEGLKFMVYLQKENIIDESGMPKERFSAEFPKEGPSILRIQQVVRGDSAAYFCASSPPRQPRHTEAFFGQGTRLTVV.

This chain uses TRBV5-1 with TRBJ2-3; D remains unclear. Germline assignment: CDR1 SGHRS and CDR2 YFSETQ. This CDR3 contains 15 residues. V lost 2 bases and J 2 bases, leaving 12 bases between the germline ends. This CDR3 reads CASSFSGPFTDTQYF. In DNA, the CDR3 is TGCGCCAGCAGCTTTTCAGGCCCTTTCACAGATACGCAGTATTTT.